These 14 T cell receptor beta chains originate from one sample sequenced in a study of identical twins. TCRdb called the 5' RACE reads again in MiXCR, with one record for every CDR3 protein. The sample yields 500,000 or so distinct CDR3 sequences, less than 25% seen once. These data also featured in a second study, about T cells expressing NK-cell markers.

The sample was CD4+ T cells sorted from blood. The receptors here all came from a woman between 18 and 29 years old in good health.

This clonotype was detected many times. The chain combines TRBV10-3 with TRBJ1-1; D is unclear. With 7 bases removed from V and 0 bases from J, the gap between germline ends came to 9 bases. The CDR3 contains 13 residues. The germline CDR1 and CDR2 sequences are ENHRY and SYGVKD. CDR3: CAITTQVNTEAFF. The CDR3 coding sequence is TGTGCCATCACCACTCAGGTGAACACTGAAGCTTTCTTT.

The chain employs TRBV3-1 and TRBJ1-2, with D unresolved. The ends were cut back, 6 bases at V and 8 bases at J, with 16 bases in the middle. Germline loops: CDR1 LGHDT, CDR2 YNNKEL (reference sequence). The CDR3 runs 13 residues. The CDR3 is CASSDQDAYGYTF. CDR3 nucleotide sequence: TGTGCCAGCAGTGATCAGGACGCCTACGGCTACACCTTC.

The chain employs TRBV30 and TRBJ2-5, with 8 bases that match TRBD1. The CDR3 totals 13 residues. Looked up from germline, CDR1 is GTSNPN and CDR2 is SVGIG (reference sequence). With 2 bases clipped from V and 5 bases from J, the junction kept 4 bases outside the gene matches. CDR3 amino acids: CAWSRTGWETQYF. The CDR3 DNA reads as TGTGCCTGGAGTCGGACAGGGTGGGAGACCCAGTACTTC.

This clonotype was counted a few times. The chain carries TRBV7-8 and TRBJ2-5; D unresolved. This CDR3 spans 13 amino acids. Germline lookup yields CDR1 SGHVS and CDR2 FQNEAQ. V lost 3 bases to trimming and J lost 5 bases, with 10 bases between them. The CDR3: CASSLSVGETQYF. The CDR3 bases are TGTGCCAGCAGCTTGTCAGTTGGGGAGACCCAGTACTTC.

This clonotype was seen more than once but under ten times. The CDR3 region is CSATGGIYNEQFF. For the CDR3, the DNA is TGCAGTGCTACTGGGGGAATCTACAATGAGCAGTTCTTC. This chain connects TRBV20-1 to TRBJ2-1; either TRBD1 or TRBD2 may supply D (5 bases each). V lost 4 bases to trimming and J lost 3 bases, with 10 bases between them. Germline V gene sequence: CDR1 DFQATT, CDR2 SNEGSKA (reference sequence). The CDR3 length is 13 residues.

V and J are TRBV3-1 and TRBJ2-7; 9 bases are a match to TRBD2. V was pared by 0 bases and J by 4 bases, with 7 bases of the junction left unmatched. The CDR3 runs to 16 residues. Germline V lookup: CDR1 LGHDT, CDR2 YNNKEL (reference sequence). As DNA, the CDR3 is TGTGCCAGCAGCCAAGAAGAAGGACTAGCGTCTTACGAGCAGTACTTC. Amino acid sequence: CASSQEEGLASYEQYF.

This clonotype was found a few times. This chain uses TRBV20-1 with TRBJ2-5; D is possibly TRBD1 or TRBD2 (5 bases each). This CDR3 is 13 amino acids long. Germline CDR1 DFQATT, CDR2 SNEGSKA (reference sequence). V shed 4 bases and J shed 2 bases, with 11 bases lying between them. CDR3: CSAIGGDQETQYF. CDR3 sequence (DNA): TGCAGTGCTATTGGGGGAGATCAAGAGACCCAGTACTTC.

The V call is TRBV6-1, the J call TRBJ2-3, with D unclear. The CDR3 sequence is 17 residues long. Germline lookup yields CDR1 MNHNS and CDR2 SASEGT. Trimming took off 6 bases at V and 1 base at J, with 20 bases between the two ends. The CDR3 coding sequence is TGTGCCAGCAGCGCCAAGTGGAGATTCAGACGCACAGATACGCAGTATTTT. It encodes CASSAKWRFRRTDTQYF.

This chain links TRBV6-1 with TRBJ1-2; D is unclear. This CDR3 is built from 14 residues. The germline gives CDR1 MNHNS, CDR2 SASEGT. V shed 2 bases and J shed 6 bases, with 13 bases lying between them. The CDR3: CASSERTGKDGYTF. CDR3 DNA sequence: TGTGCCAGCAGTGAAAGGACGGGGAAGGATGGCTACACCTTC.

V usage is TRBV2 and J usage is TRBJ2-3; D gene uncertain. Germline V gives CDR1 SNHLY, CDR2 FYNNEI. Trimming cost V 6 bases and J 5 bases, with 12 bases left between them. This CDR3 is built from 13 residues. This CDR3 reads CASSDLVKDTQYF. The CDR3 nucleotides read TGTGCCAGCAGCGACCTGGTAAAAGATACGCAGTATTTT. Full variable domain (rest looked up from reference TRBV2 and TRBJ2-3): EPEVTQTPSHQVTQMGQEVILRCVPISNHLYFYWYRQILGQKVEFLVSFYNNEISEKSEIFDDQFSVERPDGSNFTLKIRSTKLEDSAMYFCASSDLVKDTQYFGPGTRLTVL.

This chain joins TRBV5-1 and TRBJ1-1, with TRBD1 matching 7 bases. CDR1 and CDR2 (germline): SGHRS, YFSETQ. This CDR3 is 15 amino acids long. The J segment lost 3 bases and the V segment lost 5 bases, leaving 10 bases of the junction unmatched. The CDR3 sequence is CASSFFRGADTEAFF. The CDR3 DNA sequence: TGCGCCAGCAGTTTTTTCAGGGGGGCCGACACTGAAGCTTTCTTT. The full variable domain, with the rest looked up from reference TRBV5-1 and TRBJ1-1, is KAGVTQTPRYLIKTRGQQVTLSCSPISGHRSVSWYQQTPGQGLQFLFEYFSETQRNKGNFPGRFSGRQFSNSRSEMNVSTLELGDSALYLCASSFFRGADTEAFFGQGTRLTVV.

This clonotype has just a few counts. The genes are TRBV15 and TRBJ2-2, with D possibly TRBD2 on 5 matching bases. Per germline, CDR1 LNHNV and CDR2 YYDKDF (reference sequence). The CDR3 is 16 residues long. Trimming cost V 0 bases and J 7 bases, with 15 bases left between them. CDR3 amino acids: CATSRDLWEEGGELFF. The CDR3 bases are TGTGCCACCAGCAGAGATCTTTGGGAAGAGGGCGGGGAGCTGTTTTTT.

There are many counts of this clonotype. The rearrangement joins TRBV20-1 to TRBJ2-1; tentative D call: TRBD2 (6 bases). Germline V lookup: CDR1 DFQATT, CDR2 SNEGSKA (reference sequence). Trimming removed 6 bases at V and 2 bases at J, with 14 bases between. CDR3 length equals 14 residues. CDR3 sequence (DNA): TGCAGTGCGGTACGGCGGGACCCCTACAATGAGCAGTTCTTC. Encoded protein: CSAVRRDPYNEQFF.

This clonotype has ten or more counts. The chain links TRBV7-2 to TRBJ2-1; 7 nucleotides align to TRBD2. The length of the CDR3 is 15 residues. V lost 6 bases and J lost 1; bases outside the gene matches: 6. Looked up from germline, CDR1 is SGHTA and CDR2 is FQGNSA. CDR3 loop: CASRVMGGSYNEQFF. CDR3 sequence (DNA): TGTGCCAGCAGAGTTATGGGAGGGTCCTACAATGAGCAGTTCTTC.